The TCR beta chain described here comes from a study of identical twins. Study-wide findings and caveats: Twin pairs had excess sharing that was weaker in beta out-of-frame sequences. Researchers caution that invariant MAIT and iNKT cells could partly confound zero-insertion analyses. Within cord blood, abundant beta clonotypes carried fewer insertions, but memory repertoires showed no such trend.

Germline values: CDR1 SGDLS, CDR2 YYNGEE. The CDR3 is 14 residues long. Trimming left V 0 bases short and J 10 bases short, with 14 bases between. TCRdb called the 5' RACE reads again in MiXCR, with one record for every CDR3 protein. Altogether around 1.7 million distinct CDR3 sequences are present, about 31% being singletons, with the ten largest covering 0.25% to 0.3%. This clonotype was seen more than once but under ten times. Its antigen is unknown. Sequenced input: cord blood. This sequence was found in a newborn girl in good health. The V call is TRBV9, the J call TRBJ2-1, with D tentatively TRBD1 (5 bases). CDR3 in DNA: TGTGCCAGCAGCGTAGTAGCCCAAGGGGCAGAGCAGTTCTTC. Protein: CASSVVAQGAEQFF.